This T cell receptor beta chain was profiled in a study of cytomegalovirus exposure and HLA in healthy donors. Turning to the study itself: Sequencing of around 200 million T cells in an earlier analysis found 120 million or so unique TCR beta sequences. Broader study findings: 164 TCR beta chains were listed as cytomegalovirus-associated. Highly shared variants forming one cluster were likely a sequencing artifact.

The CDR3 extends over 14 amino acids. Trimming stripped 3 bases from V and 0 bases from J, with 8 bases between. Germline loops: CDR1 SEHNR, CDR2 FQNEAQ (reference sequence). Amplification used 60 Vbeta primers and 13 Jbeta primers. Here immunoSEQ multiplex PCR was the method, and the copy in TCRdb shows in-frame clones only, minus some. There are under 200,000 clones in the sample; around 80% occur only once, and 4.5% to 6% lies in the top ten. On this clone itself: The antigen is undetermined.

Sequences were obtained from PBMCs. The receptor was derived from a man aged 40-55 years in good health and CMV-seronegative. The rearrangement uses TRBV7-9 and TRBJ1-1; D is unclear. CDR3 protein: CASSFPGLNTEAFF. CDR3 nucleotides: TGTGCCAGCAGCTTTCCGGGATTGAACACTGAAGCTTTCTTT.